The 2 T cell receptor beta chains below come from one sample, sequenced in a study of blood T cells in healthy people across ages. A second 7 to 11 cycle PCR used barcoded and J-beta primers. TCRdb re-called the 5' RACE reads through MiXCR, storing one row per CDR3 protein. In the table there are 550,000 to 700,000 distinct CDR3 sequences, 25% to 30% of which are singletons. Sequenced: blood. These receptor sequences come from a woman in her 70s in good health.

A few counts support this clonotype. The CDR3 DNA follows: TGTGCCAGCAGCCCCGGACGGGTTGCAACTAATGAAAAACTGTTTTTT. It codes for CASSPGRVATNEKLFF. The rearrangement joins TRBV9 to TRBJ1-4, with D unclear. This CDR3 comprises 16 residues. Trimming stripped 4 bases from V and 0 bases from J, with 13 bases between. Per the germline V gene, CDR1 is SGDLS and CDR2 is YYNGEE.

V is TRBV6-5 and J is TRBJ2-6; the match to TRBD1 covers 8 bases. Germline CDR1 and CDR2: MNHEY and SVGAGI. Trimming took 4 bases from V and 0 from J; bases not matched to a gene: 2. This CDR3 region has 16 residues. Here the CDR3 reads CASSWTGSSGANVLTF. The DNA of the CDR3 is TGTGCCAGCAGTTGGACAGGGAGCTCTGGGGCCAACGTCCTGACTTTC.